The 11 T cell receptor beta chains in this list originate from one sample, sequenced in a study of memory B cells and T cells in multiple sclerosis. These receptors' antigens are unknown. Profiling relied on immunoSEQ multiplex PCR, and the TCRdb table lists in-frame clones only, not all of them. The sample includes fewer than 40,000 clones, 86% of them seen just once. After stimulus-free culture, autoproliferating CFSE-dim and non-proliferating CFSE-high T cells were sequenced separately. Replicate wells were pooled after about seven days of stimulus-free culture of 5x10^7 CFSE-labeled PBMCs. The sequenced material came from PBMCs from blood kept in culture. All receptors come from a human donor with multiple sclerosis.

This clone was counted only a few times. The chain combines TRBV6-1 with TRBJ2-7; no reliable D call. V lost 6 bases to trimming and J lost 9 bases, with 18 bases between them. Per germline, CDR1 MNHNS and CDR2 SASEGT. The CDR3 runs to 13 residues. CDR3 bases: TGTGCCAGCAGCGGGTCCCCGCTCCTTTGGCAGTACTTC. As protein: CASSGSPLLWQYF.

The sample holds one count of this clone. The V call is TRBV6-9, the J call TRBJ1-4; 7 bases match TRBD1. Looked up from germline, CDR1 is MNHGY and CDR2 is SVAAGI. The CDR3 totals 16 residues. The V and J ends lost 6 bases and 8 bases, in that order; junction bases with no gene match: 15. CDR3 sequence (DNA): TGTGCCAGCAGACTGCTGACAGGGCCGCTACAGGAAAAACTGTTTTTT. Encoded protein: CASRLLTGPLQEKLFF.

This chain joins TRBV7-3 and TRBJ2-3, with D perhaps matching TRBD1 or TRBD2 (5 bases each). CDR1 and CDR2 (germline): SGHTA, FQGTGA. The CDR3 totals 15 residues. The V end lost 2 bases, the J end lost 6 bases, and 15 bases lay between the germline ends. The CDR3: CASSLVGTASDTQYF. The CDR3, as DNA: TGTGCCAGCAGCTTAGTCGGGACCGCCTCCGATACGCAGTATTTT.

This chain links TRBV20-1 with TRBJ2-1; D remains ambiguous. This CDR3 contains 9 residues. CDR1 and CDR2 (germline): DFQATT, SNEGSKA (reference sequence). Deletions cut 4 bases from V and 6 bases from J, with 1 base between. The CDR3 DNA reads TGCAGTGCTACCAATGAGCAGTTCTTC. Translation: CSATNEQFF.

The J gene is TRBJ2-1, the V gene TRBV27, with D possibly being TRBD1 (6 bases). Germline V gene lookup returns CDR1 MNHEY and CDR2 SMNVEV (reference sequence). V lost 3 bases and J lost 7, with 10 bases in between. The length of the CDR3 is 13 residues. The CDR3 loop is CASSFSGVNEQFF. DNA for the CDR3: TGTGCCAGCAGTTTCTCAGGGGTGAATGAGCAGTTCTTC.

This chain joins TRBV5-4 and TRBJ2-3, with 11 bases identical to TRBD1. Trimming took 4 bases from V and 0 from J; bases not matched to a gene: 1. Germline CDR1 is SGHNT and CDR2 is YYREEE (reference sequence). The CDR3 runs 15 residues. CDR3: CASSGQGASTDTQYF. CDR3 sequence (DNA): TGTGCCAGCAGCGGACAGGGGGCTAGCACAGATACGCAGTATTTT.

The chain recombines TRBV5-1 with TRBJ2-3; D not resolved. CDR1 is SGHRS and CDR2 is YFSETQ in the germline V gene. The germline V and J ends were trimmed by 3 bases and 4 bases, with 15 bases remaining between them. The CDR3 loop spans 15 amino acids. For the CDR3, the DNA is TGCGCCAGCAGCTCAAGGTTACCAGGCGCAGATACGCAGTATTTT. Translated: CASSSRLPGADTQYF. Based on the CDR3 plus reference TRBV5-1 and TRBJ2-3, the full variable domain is KAGVTQTPRYLIKTRGQQVTLSCSPISGHRSVSWYQQTPGQGLQFLFEYFSETQRNKGNFPGRFSGRQFSNSRSEMNVSTLELGDSALYLCASSSRLPGADTQYFGPGTRLTVL.

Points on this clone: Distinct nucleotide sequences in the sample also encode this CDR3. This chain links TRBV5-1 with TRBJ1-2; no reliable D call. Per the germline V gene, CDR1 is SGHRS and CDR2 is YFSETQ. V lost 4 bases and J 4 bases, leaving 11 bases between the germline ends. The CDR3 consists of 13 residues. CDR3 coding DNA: TGCGCCAGCAGCCTAGAGGACGGCTATGGCTACACCTTC. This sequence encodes CASSLEDGYGYTF.

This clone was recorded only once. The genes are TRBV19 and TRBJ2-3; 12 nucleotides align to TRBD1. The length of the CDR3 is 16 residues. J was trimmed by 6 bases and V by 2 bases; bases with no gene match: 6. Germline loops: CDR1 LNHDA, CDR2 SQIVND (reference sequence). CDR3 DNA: TGTGCCAGTAGTATAAGGGACAGGGGGCGTTGGGATACGCAGTATTTT. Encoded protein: CASSIRDRGRWDTQYF. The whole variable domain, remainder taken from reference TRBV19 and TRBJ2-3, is DGGITQSPKYLFRKEGQNVTLSCEQNLNHDAMYWYRQDPGQGLRLIYYSQIVNDFQKGDIAEGYSVSREKKESFPLTVTSAQKNPTAFYLCASSIRDRGRWDTQYFGPGTRLTVL.

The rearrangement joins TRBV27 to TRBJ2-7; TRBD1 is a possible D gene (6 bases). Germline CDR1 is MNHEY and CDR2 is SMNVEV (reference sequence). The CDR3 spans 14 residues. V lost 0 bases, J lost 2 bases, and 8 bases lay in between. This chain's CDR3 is CASSLSDRTYEQYF. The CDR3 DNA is TGTGCCAGCAGTTTATCGGACAGAACCTACGAGCAGTACTTC.

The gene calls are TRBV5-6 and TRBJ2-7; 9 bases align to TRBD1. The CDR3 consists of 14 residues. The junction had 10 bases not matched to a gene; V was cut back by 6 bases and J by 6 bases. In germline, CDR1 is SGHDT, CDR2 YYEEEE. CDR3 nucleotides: TGTGCCAGCACCCCCGGGACAGGGTTTCTCGAGCAGTACTTC. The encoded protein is CASTPGTGFLEQYF.